In its sample, the clone carrying this T cell receptor (beta chain) was seen a few times. This record belongs to a study of T cell changes during pregnancy in multiple sclerosis. From germline, CDR1 is SGHAT and CDR2 FQNNGV. The CDR3 spans 14 residues. V shed 5 bases and J shed 4 bases, with 14 bases lying between them. The data were produced by immunoSEQ multiplex PCR, yet TCRdb's version contains in-frame clones alone and is incomplete. The repertoire has 60,000 to 70,000 clones, approximately 90% of them found once; the top ten carry over 1.2%. V usage is TRBV11-2 and J usage is TRBJ1-1; D is unclear. The TCR originated in a female donor in good health, enrolled as a control in a pregnancy study. The sequences come from peripheral blood, collected in the third trimester of pregnancy. The CDR3 sequence is CASSPQGWSTEAFF. CDR3 DNA sequence: TGTGCCAGCAGCCCTCAAGGTTGGAGCACTGAAGCTTTCTTT.